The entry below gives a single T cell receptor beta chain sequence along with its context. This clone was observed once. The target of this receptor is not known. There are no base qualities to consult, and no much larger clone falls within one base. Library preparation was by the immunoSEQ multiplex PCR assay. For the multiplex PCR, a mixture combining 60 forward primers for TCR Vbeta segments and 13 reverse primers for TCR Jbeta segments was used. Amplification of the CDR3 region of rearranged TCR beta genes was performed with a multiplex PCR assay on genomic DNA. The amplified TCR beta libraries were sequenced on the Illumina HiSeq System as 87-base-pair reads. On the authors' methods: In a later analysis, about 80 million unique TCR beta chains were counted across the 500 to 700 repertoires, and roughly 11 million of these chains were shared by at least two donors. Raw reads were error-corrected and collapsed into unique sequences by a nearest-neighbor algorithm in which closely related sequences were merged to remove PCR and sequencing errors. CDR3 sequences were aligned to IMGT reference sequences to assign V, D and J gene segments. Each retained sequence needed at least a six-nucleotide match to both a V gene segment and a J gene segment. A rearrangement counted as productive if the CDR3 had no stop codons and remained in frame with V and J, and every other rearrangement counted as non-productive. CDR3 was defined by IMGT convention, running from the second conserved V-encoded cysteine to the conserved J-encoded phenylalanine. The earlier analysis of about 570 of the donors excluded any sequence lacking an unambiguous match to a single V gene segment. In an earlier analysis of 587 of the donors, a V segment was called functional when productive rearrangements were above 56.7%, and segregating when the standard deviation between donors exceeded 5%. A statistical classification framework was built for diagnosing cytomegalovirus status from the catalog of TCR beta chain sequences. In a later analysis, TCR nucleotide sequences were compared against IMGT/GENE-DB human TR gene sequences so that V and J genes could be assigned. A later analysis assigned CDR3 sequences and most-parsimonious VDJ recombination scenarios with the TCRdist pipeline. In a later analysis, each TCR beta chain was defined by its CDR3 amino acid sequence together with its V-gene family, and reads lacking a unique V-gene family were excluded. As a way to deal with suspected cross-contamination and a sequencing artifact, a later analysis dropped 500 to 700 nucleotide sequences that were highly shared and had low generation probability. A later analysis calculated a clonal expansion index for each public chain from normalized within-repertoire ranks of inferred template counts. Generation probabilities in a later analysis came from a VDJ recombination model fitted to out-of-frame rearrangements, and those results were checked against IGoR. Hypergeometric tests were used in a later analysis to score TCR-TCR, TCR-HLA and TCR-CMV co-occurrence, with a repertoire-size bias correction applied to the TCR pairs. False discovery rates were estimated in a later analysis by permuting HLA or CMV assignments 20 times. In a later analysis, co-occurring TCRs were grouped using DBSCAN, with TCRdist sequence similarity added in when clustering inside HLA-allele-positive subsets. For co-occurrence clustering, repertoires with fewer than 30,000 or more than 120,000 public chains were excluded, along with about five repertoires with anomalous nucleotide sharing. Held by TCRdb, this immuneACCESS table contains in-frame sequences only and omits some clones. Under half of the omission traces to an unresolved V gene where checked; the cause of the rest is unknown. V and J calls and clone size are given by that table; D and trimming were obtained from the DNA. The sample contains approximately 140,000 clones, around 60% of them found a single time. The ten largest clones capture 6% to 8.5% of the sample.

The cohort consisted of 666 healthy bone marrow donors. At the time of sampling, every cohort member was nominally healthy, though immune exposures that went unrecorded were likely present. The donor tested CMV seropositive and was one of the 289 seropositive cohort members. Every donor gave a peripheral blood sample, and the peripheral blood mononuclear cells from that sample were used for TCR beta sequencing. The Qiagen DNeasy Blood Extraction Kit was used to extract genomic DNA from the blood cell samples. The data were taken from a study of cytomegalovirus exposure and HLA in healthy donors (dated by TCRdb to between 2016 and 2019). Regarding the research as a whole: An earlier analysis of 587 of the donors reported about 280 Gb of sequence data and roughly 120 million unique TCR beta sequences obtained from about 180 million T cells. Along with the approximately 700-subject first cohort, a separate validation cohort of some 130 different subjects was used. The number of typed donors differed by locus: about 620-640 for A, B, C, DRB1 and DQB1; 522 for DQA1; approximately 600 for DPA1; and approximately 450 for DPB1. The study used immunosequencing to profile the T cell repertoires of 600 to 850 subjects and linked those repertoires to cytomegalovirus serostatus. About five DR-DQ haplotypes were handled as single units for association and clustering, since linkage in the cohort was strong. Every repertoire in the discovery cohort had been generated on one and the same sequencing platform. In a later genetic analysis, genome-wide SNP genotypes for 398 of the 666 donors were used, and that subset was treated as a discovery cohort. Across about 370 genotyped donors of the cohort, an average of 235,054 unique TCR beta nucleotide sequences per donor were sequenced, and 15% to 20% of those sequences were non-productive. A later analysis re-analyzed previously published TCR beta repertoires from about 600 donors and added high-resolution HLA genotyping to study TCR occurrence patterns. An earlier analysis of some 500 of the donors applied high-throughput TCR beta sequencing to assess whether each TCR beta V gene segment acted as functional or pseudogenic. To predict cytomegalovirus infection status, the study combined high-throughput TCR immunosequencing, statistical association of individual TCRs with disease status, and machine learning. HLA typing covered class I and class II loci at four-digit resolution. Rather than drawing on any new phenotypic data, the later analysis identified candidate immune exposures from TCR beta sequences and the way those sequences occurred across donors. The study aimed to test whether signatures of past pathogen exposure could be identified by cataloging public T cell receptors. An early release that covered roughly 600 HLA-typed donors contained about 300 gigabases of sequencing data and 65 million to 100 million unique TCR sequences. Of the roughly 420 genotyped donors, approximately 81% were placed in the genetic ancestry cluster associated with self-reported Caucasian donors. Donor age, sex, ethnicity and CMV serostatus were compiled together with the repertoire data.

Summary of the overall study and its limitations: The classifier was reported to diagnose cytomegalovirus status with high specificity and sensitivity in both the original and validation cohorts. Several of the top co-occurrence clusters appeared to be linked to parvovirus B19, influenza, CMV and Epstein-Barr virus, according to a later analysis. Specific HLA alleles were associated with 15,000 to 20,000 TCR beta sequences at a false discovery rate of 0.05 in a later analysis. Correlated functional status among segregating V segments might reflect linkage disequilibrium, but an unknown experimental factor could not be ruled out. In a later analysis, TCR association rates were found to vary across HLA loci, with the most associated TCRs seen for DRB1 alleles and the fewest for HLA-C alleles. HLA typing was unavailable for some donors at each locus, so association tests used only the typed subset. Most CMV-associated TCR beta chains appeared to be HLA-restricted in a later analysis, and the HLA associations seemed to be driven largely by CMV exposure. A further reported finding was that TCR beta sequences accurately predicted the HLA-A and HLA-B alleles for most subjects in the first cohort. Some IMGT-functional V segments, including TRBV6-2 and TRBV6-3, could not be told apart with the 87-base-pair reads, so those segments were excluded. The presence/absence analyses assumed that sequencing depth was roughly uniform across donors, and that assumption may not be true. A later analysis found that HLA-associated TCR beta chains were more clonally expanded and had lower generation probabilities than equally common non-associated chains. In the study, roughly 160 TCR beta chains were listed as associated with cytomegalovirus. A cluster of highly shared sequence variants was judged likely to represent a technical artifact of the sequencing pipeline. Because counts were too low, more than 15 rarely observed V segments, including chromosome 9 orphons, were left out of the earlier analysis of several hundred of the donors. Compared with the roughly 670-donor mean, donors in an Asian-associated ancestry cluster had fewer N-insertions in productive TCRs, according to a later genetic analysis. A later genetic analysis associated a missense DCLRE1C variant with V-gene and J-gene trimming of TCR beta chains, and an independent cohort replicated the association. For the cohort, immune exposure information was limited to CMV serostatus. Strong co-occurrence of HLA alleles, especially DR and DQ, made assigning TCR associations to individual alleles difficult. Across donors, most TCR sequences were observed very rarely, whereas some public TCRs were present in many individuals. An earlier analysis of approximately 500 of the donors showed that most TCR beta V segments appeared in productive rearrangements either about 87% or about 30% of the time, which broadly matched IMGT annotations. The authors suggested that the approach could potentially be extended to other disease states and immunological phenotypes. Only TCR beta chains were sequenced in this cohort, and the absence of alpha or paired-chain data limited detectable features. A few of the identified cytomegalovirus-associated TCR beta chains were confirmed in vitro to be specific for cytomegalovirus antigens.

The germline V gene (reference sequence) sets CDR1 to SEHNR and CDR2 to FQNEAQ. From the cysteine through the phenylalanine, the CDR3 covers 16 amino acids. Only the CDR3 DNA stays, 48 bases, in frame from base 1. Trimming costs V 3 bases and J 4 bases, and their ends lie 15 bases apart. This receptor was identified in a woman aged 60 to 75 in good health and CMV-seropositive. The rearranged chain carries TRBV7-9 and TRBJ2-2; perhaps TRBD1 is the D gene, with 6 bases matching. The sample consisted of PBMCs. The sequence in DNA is TGTGCCAGCAGCTTGGAGAGGGGGTTAATCACCGGGGAGCTGTTTTTT. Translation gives CASSLERGLITGELFF.